One sample yielded the 28 T cell receptor beta chains listed below, sequenced in a study of blood T cell repertoires in COVID-19. Assay: immunoSEQ multiplex PCR; the TCRdb copy retains only in-frame clones and omits some. The sample yields about 210,000 clones, 80% seen once. The sequenced sample was peripheral blood. The source of these receptors is a woman in her sixties or seventies with acute or convalescent COVID-19.

This sequence joins TRBV12-3 or TRBV12-4 and TRBJ2-7, with 7 nucleotides matching TRBD2. Trimming took 1 base from V and 4 from J; bases not matched to a gene: 1. The CDR3 consists of 13 residues. The CDR3 coding sequence is TGTGCCAGCAGTTTAGGGGGAGGGTACGAGCAGTACTTC. Its translation: CASSLGGGYEQYF.

In this sample, this clone turned up once. The gene calls are TRBV4-1 and TRBJ1-6; 11 bases fit TRBD1. The CDR3 runs 16 residues. The germline CDR1 and CDR2 sequences are MGHRA and YSYEKL. V gave up 0 bases and J gave up 10 bases; unmatched junction bases: 5. The chain's CDR3 is CASSQDGTGGGSPLHF. The CDR3, as DNA: TGCGCCAGCAGCCAAGATGGGACAGGGGGTGGCTCACCCCTCCACTTT.

The V gene is TRBV7-2, the J gene TRBJ2-7, with a tentative D call TRBD2 (5 bases). This CDR3 contains 14 residues. CDR1 is SGHTA, CDR2 FQGNSA, per germline. V was pared by 7 bases and J by 7 bases, with 20 bases between. The CDR3 sequence is CASNSLAGYGEQYF. For the CDR3, the DNA is TGTGCCAGCAATTCCCTAGCCGGGTATGGGGAGCAGTACTTC.

The chain carries TRBV11-2 and TRBJ2-2; 9 bases align to TRBD2. CDR3 length: 16 residues. Germline CDR1 and CDR2: SGHAT and FQNNGV. Trimming at V came to 3 bases and at J to 0 bases, leaving 2 bases not matched to a gene. In DNA form, the CDR3 reads TGTGCCAGCAGCTTTCTAGCGGGGTCGAACACCGGGGAGCTGTTTTTT. Translating gives CASSFLAGSNTGELFF.

The chain is built from TRBV7-2 and TRBJ2-5, with 8 bases aligning to TRBD2. The trim removed 6 bases at V and 4 bases at J, leaving 13 bases unmatched. Germline CDR1 is SGHTA and CDR2 is FQGNSA. This CDR3 is built from 16 residues. The DNA of the CDR3 is TGTGCCAGCAGTTCTTCCTTGCGGGGGGTAGGAGAGACCCAGTACTTC. Translating it yields CASSSSLRGVGETQYF.

The CDR3 DNA reads as TGTGCCATCGGACAGGGCAACTATGGCTACACCTTC. Translation gives CAIGQGNYGYTF. V gene TRBV10-3 combines with J gene TRBJ1-2, with 8 bases identical to TRBD1. The trim removed 8 bases at V and 2 bases at J, leaving 1 base unmatched. The CDR3 is made up of 12 amino acids. Germline CDR1 and CDR2: ENHRY and SYGVKD.

The chain uses TRBV2 and TRBJ2-7; 12 nucleotides line up with TRBD2. Losses at the gene ends were 9 bases for V and 7 bases for J; bases not matched to a gene: 7. The CDR3 runs to 13 residues. Germline V lookup: CDR1 SNHLY, CDR2 FYNNEI. CDR3 sequence reads: CASASGGAREQYF. CDR3 coding DNA: TGTGCCAGTGCTAGCGGGGGGGCGAGAGAGCAGTACTTC.

This chain joins TRBV6-5 and TRBJ1-4; D perhaps matches TRBD1 (5 bases). Germline V gene lookup returns CDR1 MNHEY and CDR2 SVGAGI. Between the trimmed V and J ends, which lost 7 bases and 8 bases, there was a span of 17 bases. CDR3 size: 14 residues. The CDR3 nucleotides read TGTGCCAGCATCGTCGGGGGGTCGGGGGAAAAACTGTTTTTT. Translation gives CASIVGGSGEKLFF.

The chain uses TRBV6-2 or TRBV6-3 and TRBJ2-3; 7 nucleotides agree with TRBD1. V was pared by 4 bases and J by 4 bases, with 5 bases of the junction left unmatched. CDR1 and CDR2 from the germline V gene are MNHEY and SVGEGT. The CDR3 sequence is 14 residues long. The CDR3 region is CASSSRQGADTQYF. The CDR3 DNA is TGTGCCAGCAGTTCAAGACAGGGCGCAGATACGCAGTATTTT.

V usage is TRBV7-2 and J usage is TRBJ2-3; maybe TRBD1 (6 bases). The length of the CDR3 is 13 residues. Trimming took off 5 bases at V and 4 bases at J, with 10 bases between the two ends. From germline, CDR1 is SGHTA and CDR2 FQGNSA. CDR3: CASSRKGADTQYF. CDR3 nucleotide sequence: TGTGCCAGCAGCCGCAAGGGGGCAGATACGCAGTATTTT.

The rearrangement joins TRBV14 to TRBJ1-2; 8 positions match TRBD1. The ends lost 1 base at V and 5 bases at J; junction bases unmatched: 12. Germline V lookup: CDR1 SGHDN, CDR2 FVKESK. The CDR3 is made up of 17 amino acids. In DNA, the CDR3 is TGTGCCAGCAGCCAAGGACGGGGCAGGGGGCCTCATTATGGCTACACCTTC. Encoded protein: CASSQGRGRGPHYGYTF.

V usage is TRBV24-1 and J usage is TRBJ1-5; D is undetermined. Germline lookup yields CDR1 KGHDR and CDR2 SFDVKD. This CDR3 contains 18 residues. The germline V and J ends were trimmed by 4 bases and 0 bases, with 18 bases remaining between them. CDR3 in amino acids: CATSDLLPGVPSNQPQHF. Written as DNA, the CDR3 is TGTGCCACCAGTGACCTCCTACCGGGAGTACCTAGCAATCAGCCCCAGCATTTT.

V usage is TRBV25-1 and J usage is TRBJ1-6; D is unresolved. The CDR3 consists of 15 residues. Germline V CDR1 and CDR2: MGHDK, SYGVNS. The V and J ends lost 4 bases and 7 bases respectively, with 14 bases between them. CDR3 loop: CASSGGGSENSPLHF. CDR3 in DNA: TGTGCCAGCAGTGGGGGAGGGTCCGAGAATTCACCCCTCCACTTT.

As for this clone: Other nucleotide sequences in the sample specify the same CDR3. This sequence joins TRBV5-1 and TRBJ2-3; 11 positions agree with TRBD2. This CDR3 is built from 16 residues. V shed 1 base, J shed 2 bases, and the junction held 3 bases outside the gene matches. CDR1 and CDR2 from the germline V gene are SGHRS and YFSETQ. The CDR3 DNA follows: TGCGCCAGCAGCTTGAGACTAGCGGGGTCCACAGATACGCAGTATTTT. Translating gives CASSLRLAGSTDTQYF.

This clone turned up a few times. The chain joins TRBV7-2 to TRBJ2-5; 7 bases are a match to TRBD1. V gave up 5 bases and J gave up 1 base; unmatched junction bases: 4. The CDR3 is 14 residues long. Germline V CDR1 and CDR2: SGHTA, FQGNSA. As DNA, the CDR3 is TGTGCCAGCAGCCCGAGGACAGGCCAAGAGACCCAGTACTTC. Translated, it gives CASSPRTGQETQYF.

The rearrangement joins TRBV21-1 to TRBJ1-1; TRBD1 is the table's D call, not checked against the DNA. TRBV21-1 is termed a pseudogene. This CDR3 spans 16 amino acids. The CDR3 loop is CASNPGQGAMNTEAFF. The CDR3, as DNA: TGTGCCAGCAATCCGGGACAGGGGGCAATGAACACTGAAGCTTTCTTT.

The chain combines TRBV6-5 with TRBJ2-7; 8 bases match TRBD1. CDR1 is MNHEY and CDR2 is SVGAGI in the germline V gene. The V gene end was trimmed by 2 bases and the J gene end by 2 bases; junction bases not matched to a gene: 5. This CDR3 contains 15 residues. CDR3 sequence reads: CASSYRQGATYEQYV. Written as DNA, the CDR3 is TGTGCCAGCAGTTACCGCCAGGGGGCTACCTACGAGCAGTACGTC.

This chain links TRBV3-1 (or the pseudogene TRBV3-2) with TRBJ1-5, with D unclear. Germline V gene data show CDR1 as LGHDT and CDR2 as YNNKEL (reference sequence). The CDR3 runs 13 residues. Trimming left V 0 bases short and J 6 bases short, with 6 bases between. The CDR3 loop reads CASSQDQAQPQHF. The CDR3 DNA reads as TGTGCCAGCAGCCAAGATCAGGCTCAGCCCCAGCATTTT.

The chain couples TRBV6-5 to TRBJ2-1, with TRBD2 matching 9 bases. The germline V gene has CDR1 MNHEY and CDR2 SVGAGI. CDR3 length: 13 amino acids. V trimming: 8 bases; J trimming: 8 bases; junction bases outside the gene matches: 7. Written as DNA, the CDR3 is TGTGCCAGCGGAAAGCGGGGGGTCGATGAGCAGTTCTTC. Amino acids: CASGKRGVDEQFF.

The CDR3 bases are TGTGCCAGCAGCCAAGTCTCCTCATCCTACTACGAGCAGTACTTC. Its protein product is CASSQVSSSYYEQYF. V gene TRBV3-1 (or the pseudogene TRBV3-2) combines with J gene TRBJ2-7, with unresolved D. V was clipped by 1 base and J by 3 bases, with 13 bases between them. Germline V gene lookup returns CDR1 LGHDT and CDR2 YNNKEL (reference sequence). This CDR3 is built from 15 residues.

The V and J genes are TRBV20-1 and TRBJ2-7; D gene unclear. Germline V gives CDR1 DFQATT, CDR2 SNEGSKA (reference sequence). Trimming removed 0 bases from V and 4 bases from J, with 4 bases in between. This CDR3 spans 11 amino acids. CDR3 coding DNA: TGCAGTGCTAGAGATCAGTACGAGCAGTACTTC. Its protein is CSARDQYEQYF.

The rearrangement uses TRBV6-1 and TRBJ2-5; TRBD2 matches at 9 bases. Losses at the gene ends were 0 bases for V and 11 bases for J; bases not matched to a gene: 10. CDR3 length: 15 residues. Germline CDR1 is MNHNS and CDR2 is SASEGT. The CDR3 reads CASSEAGLASGVQYF. As DNA, the CDR3 is TGTGCCAGCAGTGAAGCGGGGCTGGCTAGCGGGGTACAGTACTTC.

In DNA, the CDR3 is TGTGCCAGCAGCCTCTCAGGTTCCAACACTGAAGCTTTCTTT. Translating gives CASSLSGSNTEAFF. V usage is TRBV3-1 (or the pseudogene TRBV3-2) and J usage is TRBJ1-1; D is uncertain. CDR3 size: 14 residues. The germline V gene encodes CDR1 LGHDT and CDR2 YNNKEL (reference sequence). Deletions cut 4 bases from V and 2 bases from J, with 11 bases between.

The rearrangement joins TRBV5-1 to TRBJ1-6; D gene uncertain. In germline, CDR1 is SGHRS, CDR2 YFSETQ. Trimming cost V 2 bases and J 10 bases, with 10 bases left between them. The CDR3 totals 13 residues. CDR3 sequence: CASSLAGRSPLHF. Here the CDR3 DNA reads TGCGCCAGCAGCTTAGCGGGGAGGTCACCCCTCCACTTT.

This clone was seen a single time. The J gene is TRBJ1-6, the V gene TRBV27; TRBD1 is a possible D gene (5 bases). Germline CDR1 is MNHEY and CDR2 is SMNVEV (reference sequence). The CDR3 length is 15 residues. V lost 3 bases and J lost 7, with 13 bases in between. As DNA, the CDR3 is TGTGCCAGCAGTTTTGGAGCAGGGCTGAATTCACCCCTCCACTTT. Its protein product is CASSFGAGLNSPLHF.

This chain connects TRBV2 to TRBJ2-7; 13 nucleotides line up with TRBD2. The germline V gene encodes CDR1 SNHLY and CDR2 FYNNEI. Trimming removed 4 bases from V and 9 bases from J; junction bases left unmatched: 9. The CDR3 is made up of 15 amino acids. CDR3 residues: CASSGTSGGRVVQYF. As DNA, the CDR3 is TGTGCCAGCAGTGGGACTAGCGGGGGAAGGGTGGTGCAGTACTTC.

The gene calls are TRBV4-1 and TRBJ1-4; D might be TRBD1 (5 bases). This CDR3 spans 14 amino acids. Germline assignment: CDR1 MGHRA and CDR2 YSYEKL. Trimming took 0 bases from V and 8 from J, leaving 10 bases between them. The CDR3 DNA reads as TGCGCCAGCAGCCAAGATTCGACAGTCGAAAAACTGTTTTTT. Its protein is CASSQDSTVEKLFF.

This clone was observed a single time. CDR3 loop: CASSLRSNEQFF. As DNA, the CDR3 is TGTGCCAGCAGTTTACGTAGCAATGAGCAGTTCTTC. This chain uses TRBV28 with TRBJ2-1; no reliable D call. Germline lookup yields CDR1 MDHEN and CDR2 SYDVKM. The ends were cut back, 2 bases at V and 6 bases at J, with 5 bases in the middle. The CDR3 totals 12 residues.